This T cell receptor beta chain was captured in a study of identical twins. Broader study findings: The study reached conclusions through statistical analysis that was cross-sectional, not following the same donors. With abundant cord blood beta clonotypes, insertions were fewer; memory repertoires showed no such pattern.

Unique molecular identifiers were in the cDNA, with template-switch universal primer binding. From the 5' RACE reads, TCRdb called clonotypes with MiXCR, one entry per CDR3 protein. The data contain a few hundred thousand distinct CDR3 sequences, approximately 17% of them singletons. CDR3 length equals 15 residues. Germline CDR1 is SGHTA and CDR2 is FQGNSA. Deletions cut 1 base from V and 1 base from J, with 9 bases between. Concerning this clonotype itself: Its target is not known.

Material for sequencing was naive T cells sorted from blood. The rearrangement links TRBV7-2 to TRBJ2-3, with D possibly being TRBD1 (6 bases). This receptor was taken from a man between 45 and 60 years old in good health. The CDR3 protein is CASSLEGQRTDTQYF. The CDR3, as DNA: TGTGCCAGCAGCTTAGAAGGACAGCGCACAGATACGCAGTATTTT. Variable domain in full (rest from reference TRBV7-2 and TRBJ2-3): GAGVSQSPSNKVTEKGKDVELRCDPISGHTALYWYRQSLGQGLEFLIYFQGNSAPDKSGLPSDRFSAERTGGSVSTLTIQRTQQEDSAVYLCASSLEGQRTDTQYFGPGTRLTVL.